The sequence of this T cell receptor beta chain was determined in a study of T cells in Graves' hyperthyroidism and ophthalmopathy. The germline gives CDR1 DFQATT, CDR2 SNEGSKA (reference sequence). The CDR3 is 12 residues long. The table lists this clonotype with a few counts. Regions amplified from RNA transcripts were the TCR beta CDR3 regions. Carried out on the TCR CDR3, a first-round RT-PCR used the HTBI primer set. Via MiXCR, TCRdb re-called the multiplex PCR reads, giving one row per CDR3 protein. This table has about 360,000 distinct CDR3 sequences, more than 15% appearing once. The chain links TRBV20-1 to TRBJ1-1; the D is unclear. This receptor was obtained from a woman between 18 and 29 years old with Graves' hyperthyroidism that later progressed to Graves' ophthalmopathy. The sample comprised blood. CDR3 residues: CRTENAPTEAFF. The CDR3 bases are TGCAGAACCGAAAATGCGCCCACTGAAGCTTTCTTT.